These T cell receptor beta chains were read from a single sample in a study of blood T cell repertoires in COVID-19. Only in-frame clones appear in the TCRdb table, and some are missing; sequencing was by immunoSEQ multiplex PCR. Of around 400,000 clones detected, around 87% appear once; the ten largest clones hold about 2%. Sequencing was performed on peripheral blood. The receptors here all came from a woman in her sixties with COVID-19, enrolled during active disease. CDR3s include the opening cysteine and the closing phenylalanine or tryptophan.

v_call,j_call,cdr3_aa
TRBV2,TRBJ1-2,CASTGGGYTF
TRBV7-8,TRBJ1-5,CASSLNSGGGGQPQHF
TRBV11-2,TRBJ2-7,CASSPGQRQYF
TRBV5-1,TRBJ1-6,CASSQDRENSPLHF
TRBV5-1,TRBJ2-3,CASSLAGLELDTQYF
TRBV19,TRBJ2-1,CASSVDRGGYNEQFF
TRBV5-5,TRBJ1-1,CASSPGDRVRNTEAFF
TRBV7-2,TRBJ1-5,CASSSRTGLNQPQHF
TRBV4-2,TRBJ2-3,CASSPSGTRFLTDTQYF
TRBV28,TRBJ1-6,CASISWGEGYNSPLHF
TRBV10-1,TRBJ2-7,CASSDFNRVKSYEQYF
TRBV7-2,TRBJ2-3,CASSPGTSTDTQYF
TRBV6-5,TRBJ1-2,CALWETGGGYTF
TRBV11-2,TRBJ1-2,CASSLVRNYGYTF
TRBV14,TRBJ2-2,CASSPLQGVLTTGELFF
TRBV5-5,TRBJ1-1,CASSLLTDRYGGNTEAFF
TRBV5-5,TRBJ1-2,CASSLDRGAYGYTF
TRBV28,TRBJ1-2,CASGRTGGSYGYTF
TRBV5-1,TRBJ1-2,CASSRDSQLFNYGYTF
TRBV5-8,TRBJ1-1,CASSTRQVNPNTEAFF
TRBV7-9,TRBJ2-1,CASSFIRGQGYNEQFF
TRBV5-1,TRBJ2-3,CASSLASGGLTTDTQYF
TRBV7-2,TRBJ2-1,CASSLISTVGFSYNEQFF
TRBV9,TRBJ1-5,CASSVGGTGNQPQHF
TRBV4-1,TRBJ1-2,CASSPRDSLWEGYTF
TRBV6-5,TRBJ2-3,CASTPLGRGADTQYF
TRBV9,TRBJ2-2,CASSLQGYTGELFF
TRBV9,TRBJ2-5,CASTVSGGAGETQYF
TRBV19,TRBJ2-1,CASSIGQVNLNEQFF
TRBV5-1,TRBJ1-4,CASSLLGATNEKLFF
TRBV4-2,TRBJ2-1,CASSQRGGTAQVEQFF
TRBV6-1,TRBJ1-2,CASSEVQGGLSYGYTF
TRBV7-8,TRBJ2-3,CASSSGLAGVPDTQYF
TRBV6-1,TRBJ2-5,CASSDPAGDQETQYF
TRBV7-3,TRBJ2-5,CASSLSVQETQYF
TRBV9,TRBJ1-3,CASSVQAGNTIYF
TRBV15,TRBJ1-1,CATSRGAGANTEAFF
TRBV27,TRBJ1-4,CASSPRDRGAEKLFF
TRBV2,TRBJ2-3,CASRYRVTDTQYF
TRBV28,TRBJ2-7,CASSLPSGYEQYF
TRBV4-1,TRBJ2-3,CASSQETSGGVSADTQYF
TRBV15,TRBJ2-1,CATSRGTGIVNEQFF
TRBV25-1,TRBJ1-4,CASSPLIANEKLFF
TRBV3-1/TRBV3-2,TRBJ1-1,CASSQERALITEAFF
TRBV12-5,TRBJ2-2,CASAQSGLPAGELFF
TRBV5-1,TRBJ2-2,CASSLARVGNTGELFF
TRBV4-2,TRBJ1-5,CASSPLGTGNNQPQHF
TRBV18,TRBJ2-7,CASSPPGGGAEEQYF
TRBV3-1/TRBV3-2,TRBJ2-3,CASSPWGGGTDTQYF
TRBV3-1/TRBV3-2,TRBJ2-3,CASSQDSGVRDTQYF
TRBV11-2,TRBJ2-7,CASSSTGVPYEQYF
TRBV4-1,TRBJ2-2,CASRRTSGNTGELFF
TRBV19,TRBJ1-5,CASSADRGISNQPQHF
TRBV5-4,TRBJ2-1,CASRRAGVNEQFF
TRBV27,TRBJ1-2,CASSSTGGVYGYTF
TRBV2,TRBJ1-4,CASSVRWFDEKLFF
TRBV10-3,TRBJ2-5,CALSPGQGGETQYF